The 14 T cell receptor beta chains in this list originate from one sample, sequenced in a study of blood T cell repertoires in COVID-19. The method was immunoSEQ multiplex PCR; TCRdb's version includes in-frame clones alone and lacks a portion of them. The data hold 200,000 to 250,000 clones, with about 84% observed a single time. The sample consisted of PBMCs or T cells enriched from blood (not recorded which). These receptors were taken from a woman between 45 and 65 years old who had recovered from COVID-19.

The chain has TRBV18 and TRBJ1-1; D unclear. Trimming took off 0 bases at V and 6 bases at J, with 8 bases between the two ends. CDR1 and CDR2 from the germline V gene are KGHSH and LQKENI. CDR3 length equals 13 residues. CDR3 DNA: TGTGCCAGCTCACCACCGAGTGGGCCTGAAGCTTTCTTT. This encodes CASSPPSGPEAFF.

The V gene is TRBV7-9, the J gene TRBJ2-7; D ambiguous. Germline V gives CDR1 SEHNR, CDR2 FQNEAQ (reference sequence). The CDR3 is made up of 14 amino acids. V lost 0 bases and J lost 5, with 11 bases in between. CDR3 amino acids: CASSLAVISDEQYF. The CDR3 bases are TGTGCCAGCAGCTTAGCGGTAATTTCGGACGAGCAGTACTTC.

The chain carries TRBV5-4 and TRBJ1-1, with TRBD1 matching over 9 bases. Trimming removed 4 bases from V and 4 bases from J; junction bases left unmatched: 8. The CDR3 has 15 residues. Germline V gene data show CDR1 as SGHNT and CDR2 as YYREEE (reference sequence). CDR3 nucleotides: TGTGCCAGCAGCAGGGGACAGGGAGGCAGCACTGAAGCTTTCTTT. It is translated as CASSRGQGGSTEAFF.

The chain recombines TRBV7-2 with TRBJ2-5; TRBD2 aligns across 15 bases. Trimming at V came to 5 bases and at J to 1 base, leaving 2 bases not matched to a gene. From germline, CDR1 is SGHTA and CDR2 FQGNSA. The CDR3 runs to 16 residues. The CDR3: CASSPGLAGGQETQYF. In DNA form, the CDR3 reads TGTGCCAGCAGCCCGGGACTAGCGGGGGGCCAAGAGACCCAGTACTTC.

J is TRBJ2-3 and V is TRBV24-1; D is uncertain. CDR1 KGHDR and CDR2 SFDVKD come from the germline V gene. Trimming stripped 5 bases from V and 2 bases from J, with 10 bases between. The CDR3 has 14 amino acids. The CDR3: CATSVGGDTDTQYF. In DNA form, the CDR3 reads TGTGCCACCAGTGTTGGCGGCGACACAGATACGCAGTATTTT.

The chain carries TRBV2 and TRBJ1-2; 10 bases fit TRBD1. The germline V gene has CDR1 SNHLY and CDR2 FYNNEI. J lost 4 bases, V lost 4 bases, and 3 bases had no gene match. The CDR3 is 14 amino acids. The CDR3 reads CASSAGTGAYGYTF. CDR3 DNA sequence: TGTGCCAGCAGTGCCGGGACAGGGGCCTATGGCTACACCTTC.

The gene calls are TRBV5-3 and TRBJ2-6; D remains ambiguous. TRBV5-3 is recorded as an ORF, its role being uncertain. The CDR3 sequence is 15 residues long. Between the trimmed V and J ends, which lost 4 bases and 1 base, there was a span of 9 bases. In DNA, the CDR3 is TGTGCCAGAAGCCCCCTAAGATCTGGGGCCAACGTCCTGACTTTC. It is translated as CARSPLRSGANVLTF.

This chain connects TRBV7-2 to TRBJ2-4; TRBD1 matches at 7 bases. Germline lookup yields CDR1 SGHTA and CDR2 FQGNSA. Trimming removed 1 base from V and 1 base from J; junction bases left unmatched: 10. The CDR3 runs to 18 residues. CDR3 bases: TGTGCCAGCAGCTTAGACTCGACAGGGTTCGTGGCCAAAAACATTCAGTACTTC. Translation gives CASSLDSTGFVAKNIQYF.

The chain couples TRBV30 to TRBJ1-4; a weak D match, TRBD1 (6 bases). Germline V gene data show CDR1 as GTSNPN and CDR2 as SVGIG (reference sequence). This CDR3 region has 18 residues. Trimming pared 3 bases from V and 6 bases from J, leaving 26 bases between. Here the CDR3 DNA reads TGTGCCTGGAGACCCCTGGGGGGGGCAATGGGGTTAGATGAAAAACTGTTTTTT. It codes for CAWRPLGGAMGLDEKLFF.

The chain is built from TRBV11-3 and TRBJ1-5; D ambiguous. With 1 base removed from V and 7 bases from J, the gap between germline ends came to 14 bases. The CDR3 is 15 residues long. Germline assignment: CDR1 SGHNT and CDR2 YENEEA. The DNA of the CDR3 is TGTGCCAGCAGCTTAGGAGGCGGGGAAGGACAGCCCCAGCATTTT. Amino acid sequence: CASSLGGGEGQPQHF.

V is TRBV7-8 and J is TRBJ2-1; 11 bases match TRBD2. The germline gives CDR1 SGHVS, CDR2 FQNEAQ. Trimming removed 5 bases from V and 10 bases from J; junction bases left unmatched: 13. The CDR3 is 16 residues long. Written as DNA, the CDR3 is TGTGCCAGCAGCCCAGGGACTAGCGGCCCCCAAGGGGAGCAGTTCTTC. Its translation: CASSPGTSGPQGEQFF.

The rearrangement links TRBV19 to TRBJ1-2, with TRBD1 identical over 9 bases. Germline V lookup: CDR1 LNHDA, CDR2 SQIVND (reference sequence). V lost 5 bases and J lost 6; bases outside the gene matches: 7. The CDR3 consists of 14 residues. CDR3 protein: CASSAGQGRDGYTF. For the CDR3, the DNA is TGTGCCAGTAGTGCCGGACAGGGGAGGGATGGCTACACCTTC.

This rearrangement joins TRBV4-1 to TRBJ1-2, with D tentatively TRBD1 (5 bases). V dropped 4 bases and J dropped 1 base, with 13 bases sitting between them. Germline CDR1 and CDR2: MGHRA and YSYEKL. The CDR3 runs to 15 residues. For the CDR3, the DNA is TGCGCCAGCAGCCCCCTAAGGGGCTATAACTATGGCTACACCTTC. This gives the protein CASSPLRGYNYGYTF.

This rearrangement joins TRBV19 to TRBJ2-2, with 9 bases identical to TRBD1. The CDR3 has 18 amino acids. The trim removed 5 bases at V and 4 bases at J, leaving 14 bases unmatched. Per the germline V gene, CDR1 is LNHDA and CDR2 is SQIVND (reference sequence). This CDR3 is CASSPYSPGQGPTGELFF. For the CDR3, the DNA is TGTGCCAGTAGTCCCTACTCGCCGGGACAGGGACCCACCGGGGAGCTGTTTTTT.